These 32 T cell receptor beta chains were all obtained from the same sample, sequenced in a study of T cell responses to AZD1222 COVID-19 vaccine. Profiling relied on immunoSEQ multiplex PCR, and the TCRdb table lists in-frame clones only, not all of them. This table holds around 99,000 clones, approximately 90% found once. This specimen consisted of peripheral blood, obtained on day 0 of AZD1222 vaccination. The receptors originated from an adult in good health.

The chain is built from TRBV24-1 and TRBJ2-1; TRBD2 aligns across 9 bases. Germline trimming cut 4 bases from V and 8 bases from J; bases unmatched to any gene: 17. This CDR3 comprises 18 residues. The germline V gene encodes CDR1 KGHDR and CDR2 SFDVKD. In nucleotides, the CDR3 is TGTGCCACCAGTGACCTGACTAGCGGATCCCCTCCTGGCGATGAGCAGTTCTTC. Its protein product is CATSDLTSGSPPGDEQFF.

The chain couples TRBV20-1 to TRBJ2-1; possibly TRBD1 or TRBD2 for D (5 bases each). V was trimmed by 3 bases and J by 7 bases, leaving 19 bases between them. The CDR3 sequence is 15 residues long. Germline CDR1 and CDR2: DFQATT and SNEGSKA (reference sequence). The CDR3 nucleotides read TGCAGTGCTAGTATGATTGCCGGGGCCGGTAATGAGCAGTTCTTC. Translated, it gives CSASMIAGAGNEQFF.

In this sample, this clone turned up once. The J gene is TRBJ1-1, the V gene TRBV19; TRBD1 matches at 9 bases. The CDR3 totals 13 residues. CDR1 is LNHDA and CDR2 is SQIVND in the germline V gene (reference sequence). Unmatched junction bases numbered 4, after V lost 5 bases and J lost 6 bases. The CDR3 nucleotides read TGTGCCAGTAGTTATCGACAGGGGGCTGAAGCTTTCTTT. This gives the protein CASSYRQGAEAFF.

The chain has TRBV4-1 and TRBJ2-3; D unresolved. Germline V gene lookup returns CDR1 MGHRA and CDR2 YSYEKL. The CDR3 extends over 17 amino acids. Trimming took off 2 bases at V and 0 bases at J, with 15 bases between the two ends. The CDR3 nucleotides read TGCGCCAGCAGCCAACCATTACCGGCGATTAGCACAGATACGCAGTATTTT. This encodes CASSQPLPAISTDTQYF.

In DNA form, the CDR3 reads TGCGCCAGCCAGGGCGCCTACGAGCAGTACTTC. It yields the protein CASQGAYEQYF. V gene TRBV5-1 combines with J gene TRBJ2-7; tentative D call: TRBD1 (5 bases). In germline, CDR1 is SGHRS, CDR2 YFSETQ. Trimming removed 7 bases from V and 2 bases from J, with 7 bases in between. This CDR3 region has 11 residues. Looking up the rest from reference TRBV5-1 and TRBJ2-7 gives the full variable domain: KAGVTQTPRYLIKTRGQQVTLSCSPISGHRSVSWYQQTPGQGLQFLFEYFSETQRNKGNFPGRFSGRQFSNSRSEMNVSTLELGDSALYLCASQGAYEQYFGPGTRLTVT.

V gene TRBV24-1 combines with J gene TRBJ2-7, with unresolved D. Trimming pared 5 bases from V and 0 bases from J, leaving 13 bases between. From germline, CDR1 is KGHDR and CDR2 SFDVKD. The CDR3 is 15 amino acids. The CDR3 reads CATSGKGLHSYEQYV. CDR3 sequence (DNA): TGTGCCACCAGTGGAAAGGGCTTACACTCCTACGAGCAGTACGTC.

DNA for the CDR3: TGTGCCAGCAGCTTGGGCGTACCAGGGGGGTACAATGAGCAGTTCTTC. Protein sequence: CASSLGVPGGYNEQFF. The chain has TRBV5-5 and TRBJ2-1, with D possibly being TRBD1 (7 bases). V was pared by 0 bases and J by 4 bases, with 14 bases between. The CDR3 spans 16 residues. Germline CDR1 reads SGHKS; CDR2 reads YYEKEE (reference sequence).

The chain employs TRBV15 and TRBJ1-3; D uncertain. The germline V gene has CDR1 LNHNV and CDR2 YYDKDF (reference sequence). Between the trimmed V and J ends, which lost 0 bases and 0 bases, there was a span of 9 bases. The CDR3 has 16 residues. DNA of the CDR3: TGTGCCACCAGCAGAGATCGTCCAGCCTCTGGAAACACCATATATTTT. This sequence encodes CATSRDRPASGNTIYF.

As for this clone: It may be a read error: a sequence one base away is much more abundant. J is TRBJ2-5 and V is TRBV2; no clear D. Trimming removed 1 base at V and 6 bases at J, with 0 bases between. CDR1 is SNHLY and CDR2 is FYNNEI in the germline V gene. This CDR3 is 10 amino acids long. The CDR3 DNA reads as TGTGCCAGCAGTGAAGAGACCCAGTACTTC. Protein sequence: CASSEETQYF.

The chain joins TRBV5-1 to TRBJ1-5; perhaps TRBD1 as D (5 bases). Per the germline V gene, CDR1 is SGHRS and CDR2 is YFSETQ. This CDR3 comprises 14 residues. Trimming shortened V by 4 bases and J by 0 bases, and 8 bases separated the two germline ends. The chain's CDR3 is CASSRDGSNQPQHF. Here the CDR3 DNA reads TGCGCCAGCAGCCGGGACGGTAGCAATCAGCCCCAGCATTTT.

The J gene is TRBJ2-3, the V gene TRBV18; D may be TRBD2 (5 bases). There are 17 residues in the CDR3. Germline-derived CDR1 and CDR2 are KGHSH and LQKENI. V lost 4 bases and J lost 1, with 18 bases in between. DNA for the CDR3: TGTGCCAGCTCACTCCGGCAAGCGGCCCTCGGCACAGATACGCAGTATTTT. Protein: CASSLRQAALGTDTQYF.

This clone was counted a few times. This sequence joins TRBV6-5 and TRBJ1-1; 7 bases are shared with TRBD1. Germline-derived CDR1 and CDR2 are MNHEY and SVGAGI. The CDR3 has 15 amino acids. With V trimmed by 7 bases and J by 1 base, 9 bases remained unmatched. As DNA, the CDR3 is TGTGCCAGCACCCCCGGGACAGCCCAGAACACTGAAGCTTTCTTT. Translating it yields CASTPGTAQNTEAFF.

J is TRBJ1-2 and V is TRBV24-1; TRBD1 matches at 8 bases. CDR3 length: 13 residues. With 5 bases clipped from V and 6 bases from J, the junction kept 4 bases outside the gene matches. The germline V gene encodes CDR1 KGHDR and CDR2 SFDVKD. Written as DNA, the CDR3 is TGTGCCACCAGTGCCCAGACAGGGGATGGCTACACCTTC. Translated, it gives CATSAQTGDGYTF.

This clone was counted a single time. Other DNA variants within this sample encode the same CDR3. The V and J genes are TRBV5-1 and TRBJ2-2; D unresolved. From germline, CDR1 is SGHRS and CDR2 YFSETQ. The CDR3 has 14 residues. V lost 0 bases and J 0 bases, leaving 3 bases between the germline ends. The CDR3 spells CASSLGPNTGELFF. In nucleotides, the CDR3 is TGCGCCAGCAGCTTGGGCCCGAACACCGGGGAGCTGTTTTTT.

This clone was seen more than once but under ten times. The chain is built from TRBV21-1 and TRBJ1-2. TRBV21-1 is noted as a pseudogene. The CDR3 is 16 amino acids. The CDR3 DNA sequence: TGTGCCAGCAGCAAAGTTGGGGGGGACTATAACTATGGCTACACCTTC. This codes for CASSKVGGDYNYGYTF.

The rearrangement joins TRBV15 to TRBJ2-7; 10 positions agree with TRBD1. V shed 1 base, J shed 2 bases, and the junction held 2 bases outside the gene matches. This CDR3 has 15 amino acids. The V gene's germline CDR1 is LNHNV and CDR2 YYDKDF (reference sequence). DNA of the CDR3: TGTGCCACCAGCAGAGCCGGGACAGGGGCCTACGAGCAGTACTTC. Amino acid sequence: CATSRAGTGAYEQYF.

Here the CDR3 reads CASSWGGRGTDTQYF. The CDR3 DNA reads TGTGCCAGCAGCTGGGGGGGCCGCGGCACAGATACGCAGTATTTT. The chain combines TRBV6-5 with TRBJ2-3; perhaps TRBD2 as D (7 bases). This CDR3 is 15 amino acids long. Trimming took 6 bases from V and 1 from J, leaving 14 bases between them. The germline V gene encodes CDR1 MNHEY and CDR2 SVGAGI.

This clone occurred once. V usage is TRBV4-2 and J usage is TRBJ2-1; the D gene is possibly TRBD2 (7 bases). Germline-derived CDR1 and CDR2 are LGHNA and YNFKEQ. Trimming took off 0 bases at V and 0 bases at J, with 12 bases between the two ends. The CDR3 has 17 residues. This CDR3 is CASSQDRGDTSYNEQFF. The DNA of the CDR3 is TGTGCCAGCAGCCAAGACCGGGGGGACACCTCCTACAATGAGCAGTTCTTC.

This chain connects TRBV7-6 to TRBJ1-1; possible D gene TRBD1, 5 bases. Trimming removed 5 bases at V and 7 bases at J, with 14 bases between. CDR1 SGHVS and CDR2 FNYEAQ come from the germline V gene. The CDR3 spans 13 residues. The CDR3 nucleotides are TGTGCCAGCAGCCCCCAGGGTCGCTATGAAGCTTTCTTT. The encoded protein is CASSPQGRYEAFF.

V gene TRBV19 combines with J gene TRBJ2-5; either TRBD1 or TRBD2 may fit D (6 bases each). V lost 5 bases and J lost 5, with 18 bases in between. Germline assignment: CDR1 LNHDA and CDR2 SQIVND (reference sequence). This CDR3 contains 15 residues. This chain's CDR3 is CASSSGLPDRETQYF. DNA for the CDR3: TGTGCCAGTAGTTCCGGACTACCCGACAGGGAGACCCAGTACTTC.

The genes are TRBV5-1 and TRBJ2-1; the D is unclear. The V gene lost 1 base and the J gene lost 6 bases, with 5 bases spanning the gap. CDR1 and CDR2 (germline): SGHRS, YFSETQ. CDR3 length equals 12 residues. The CDR3 DNA reads TGCGCCAGCAGCTTGACCACCAATGAGCAGTTCTTC. The encoded protein is CASSLTTNEQFF.

The chain recombines TRBV27 with TRBJ2-5; TRBD2 agrees at 12 bases. The CDR3 runs 15 residues. Germline V gives CDR1 MNHEY, CDR2 SMNVEV (reference sequence). V was pared by 5 bases and J by 4 bases, with 5 bases of the junction left unmatched. CDR3: CASSPTTSGRETQYF. As DNA, the CDR3 is TGTGCCAGCAGTCCCACGACTAGCGGGAGAGAGACCCAGTACTTC.

J is TRBJ1-6 and V is TRBV5-6; 11 positions match TRBD1. J was trimmed by 10 bases and V by 4 bases; bases with no gene match: 10. CDR1 and CDR2 from the germline V gene are SGHDT and YYEEEE. The CDR3 has 16 amino acids. CDR3 DNA sequence: TGTGCCAGCAGCCTGGAGGCGGGACAGGGGGGATCACCCCTCCACTTT. The encoded protein is CASSLEAGQGGSPLHF.

This clone has just one count. The chain links TRBV5-1 to TRBJ1-4; the D gene is possibly TRBD1 (5 bases). Trimming removed 0 bases at V and 4 bases at J, with 10 bases between. This CDR3 region has 15 residues. In germline, CDR1 is SGHRS, CDR2 YFSETQ. The CDR3 spells CASSLVRADNEKLFF. CDR3 sequence (DNA): TGCGCCAGCAGCTTGGTCAGGGCCGATAATGAAAAACTGTTTTTT. The variable domain in full, completed from reference TRBV5-1 and TRBJ1-4, reads KAGVTQTPRYLIKTRGQQVTLSCSPISGHRSVSWYQQTPGQGLQFLFEYFSETQRNKGNFPGRFSGRQFSNSRSEMNVSTLELGDSALYLCASSLVRADNEKLFFGSGTQLSVL.

V gene TRBV5-4 combines with J gene TRBJ1-1; D unclear. CDR1 SGHNT and CDR2 YYREEE come from the germline V gene (reference sequence). V lost 6 bases and J 1 base, leaving 13 bases between the germline ends. The CDR3 totals 14 residues. CDR3 sequence (DNA): TGTGCCAGCACCCTCGGAGGGCCGAACACTGAAGCTTTCTTT. It codes for CASTLGGPNTEAFF.

This chain joins TRBV6-1 and TRBJ1-5; D might be TRBD1 (6 bases). Per the germline V gene, CDR1 is MNHNS and CDR2 is SASEGT. The CDR3 has 15 residues. V was trimmed by 0 bases and J by 5 bases, leaving 11 bases between them. The CDR3 protein is CASSEAVGGDQPQHF. The CDR3, as DNA: TGTGCCAGCAGTGAAGCTGTAGGGGGGGATCAGCCCCAGCATTTT.

This clone has only a few counts. The chain employs TRBV10-3 and TRBJ1-6, with TRBD1 matching over 8 bases. The V and J ends lost 2 bases and 6 bases, in that order; junction bases with no gene match: 3. CDR1 ENHRY and CDR2 SYGVKD come from the germline V gene. The CDR3 is 15 residues long. The CDR3, as DNA: TGTGCCATCAGTGAGGGGGACAGGACTAATTCACCCCTCCACTTT. This codes for CAISEGDRTNSPLHF.

The rearrangement links TRBV7-2 to TRBJ1-1, with 9 bases matching TRBD1. The germline gives CDR1 SGHTA, CDR2 FQGNSA. CDR3 length equals 14 residues. The ends lost 5 bases at V and 5 bases at J; junction bases unmatched: 6. The CDR3 sequence: CASSLNRGPTEAFF. DNA of the CDR3: TGTGCCAGCAGCCTTAACAGGGGGCCAACTGAAGCTTTCTTT.

The rearrangement links TRBV15 to TRBJ1-1; tentatively, D is TRBD1 (5 bases). There are 12 residues in the CDR3. The V and J ends lost 2 bases and 5 bases respectively, with 6 bases between them. Germline values: CDR1 LNHNV, CDR2 YYDKDF (reference sequence). DNA for the CDR3: TGTGCCACCAGCAGACGGGGGACTGAAGCTTTCTTT. It codes for CATSRRGTEAFF. Variable domain in full (rest from reference TRBV15 and TRBJ1-1): DAMVIQNPRYQVTQFGKPVTLSCSQTLNHNVMYWYQQKSSQAPKLLFHYYDKDFNNEADTPDNFQSRRPNTSFCFLDIRSPGLGDTAMYLCATSRRGTEAFFGQGTRLTVV.

This chain links TRBV19 with TRBJ2-6; 8 nucleotides line up with TRBD1. J lost 2 bases, V lost 7 bases, and 1 base had no gene match. The CDR3 is made up of 14 amino acids. Germline V gives CDR1 LNHDA, CDR2 SQIVND (reference sequence). CDR3 DNA: TGTGCCAGTACGGACAGGGCTGGGGCCAACGTCCTGACTTTC. It is translated as CASTDRAGANVLTF.

The rearrangement links TRBV23-1 to TRBJ1-2; D is uncertain. TRBV23-1 qualifies as an ORF whose function is uncertain. Deletions cut 0 bases from V and 4 bases from J, with 9 bases between. This CDR3 is 14 amino acids long. CDR3 sequence (DNA): TGCGCCAGCAGTCAATCGCCCGGATCCTATGGCTACACCTTC. This gives the protein CASSQSPGSYGYTF.

The V gene is TRBV20-1, the J gene TRBJ2-7; 7 positions agree with TRBD1. The CDR3 has 14 residues. V lost 3 bases, J lost 2 bases, and 7 bases stayed unmatched. In germline, CDR1 is DFQATT, CDR2 SNEGSKA (reference sequence). CDR3 sequence: CSASSDRLPYEQYF. DNA for the CDR3: TGCAGTGCTAGTTCGGACAGGCTCCCCTACGAGCAGTACTTC.